The clone carrying this T cell receptor (beta chain) showed up just a few times. Its antigen is unknown. Some clones are missing from TCRdb's copy, which holds only in-frame ones; the method was immunoSEQ multiplex PCR. The data show roughly 24,000 clones, about 75% seen once. These data are taken from a study of cytotoxic CD8 clonotypes in ibrutinib-treated CLL. Whole-study context: Of a cohort that held about 12 relapsed/refractory and some 14 treatment-naive patients, around 17 were IGHV unmutated. Specimens for response were gathered following a median 12 months of therapy, spanning 6 to 36.

For TCR beta libraries, about 2 micrograms of genomic DNA were obtained from cryopreserved PBMCs. Germline V lookup: CDR1 SGHRS, CDR2 YFSETQ. The CDR3 runs 16 residues. The V and J ends lost 4 bases and 4 bases respectively, with 17 bases between them. Study-level findings and limits: With treatment, public clonotypes, which were uncommon, either contracted or remained stable.

The sequencing used PBMCs, collected after 24 months of ibrutinib treatment. The rearrangement links TRBV5-1 to TRBJ2-2, with D maybe TRBD1 (7 bases). The TCR comes from a human donor with chronic lymphocytic leukemia. The DNA for the CDR3 is TGCGCCAGCAGCCTGGAGGGACAGAGAATCACCGGGGAGCTGTTTTTT. Amino acids: CASSLEGQRITGELFF.